This is a list of T cell receptor beta chains from one sample in a study of shared clonotypes between healthy human individuals. The table came from immunoSEQ multiplex PCR; TCRdb's copy has only in-frame clones and leaves some out. This table has approximately 2,300,000 clones, 85% to 95% appearing once. The sample comprised naive CD4+ T cells from PBMCs. Receptors were obtained from a man aged 18 to 29 in good health. Some clones in this sample may be carry-over from other donors' samples. CDR3s include the opening cysteine and the closing phenylalanine or tryptophan. A D gene is named only where the DNA matches it firmly. The listing skips clone size in some rows; elsewhere it reads once, few, many or a size class.

J gene: TRBJ2-3
CDR3 length: 15
clone size: .
V gene: TRBV6-1
D gene: .
CDR3 DNA: TGTGCCAGCAGACCTCACGGGACCACCCCTAATACGCAGTATTTT
CDR3 protein: CASRPHGTTPNTQYF

J gene: TRBJ2-5
CDR3 length: 11
clone size: .
V gene: TRBV2
D gene: .
CDR3 DNA: TGTGCCAGCAGTGTTGAAGAGACCCAGTACTTC
CDR3 protein: CASSVEETQYF

J gene: TRBJ2-3
CDR3 length: 11
clone size: once
V gene: TRBV20-1
D gene: .
CDR3 DNA: TGCAGTGCTAGAGTTGGAGATACGCAGTATTTT
CDR3 protein: CSARVGDTQYF

J gene: TRBJ2-5
CDR3 length: 13
clone size: .
V gene: TRBV7-3
D gene: .
CDR3 DNA: TGTGCCAGCAGCTCCCTGGGGGGCGAGACCCAGTACTTC
CDR3 protein: CASSSLGGETQYF

J gene: TRBJ2-1
CDR3 length: 14
clone size: .
V gene: TRBV7-9
D gene: .
CDR3 DNA: TGTGCCAGCAGCCGCAGAAGGGGAGACAATGAGCAGTTCTTC
CDR3 protein: CASSRRRGDNEQFF

J gene: TRBJ1-4
CDR3 length: 18
clone size: .
V gene: TRBV7-9
D gene: TRBD1
CDR3 DNA: TGTGCCAGCAGCTCAACCTCCGGGACAGGGCTTTATGTTGAAAAACTGTTTTTT
CDR3 protein: CASSSTSGTGLYVEKLFF

J gene: TRBJ1-5
CDR3 length: 16
clone size: .
V gene: TRBV7-8
D gene: .
CDR3 DNA: TGTGCCAGCAGCGCCCGCTCCGGGGCTCTTAATCAGCCCCAGCATTTT
CDR3 protein: CASSARSGALNQPQHF

J gene: TRBJ1-2
CDR3 length: 14
clone size: .
V gene: TRBV5-4
D gene: .
CDR3 DNA: TGTGCCAGCAGCTCGCTGGGAGGGGGGGATGGCTACACCTTC
CDR3 protein: CASSSLGGGDGYTF

J gene: TRBJ2-2
CDR3 length: 18
clone size: .
V gene: TRBV5-4
D gene: TRBD2
CDR3 DNA: TGTGCCAGCAGCGACCCGTTGTTACGGGGGGCGAACACCGGGGAGCTGTTTTTT
CDR3 protein: CASSDPLLRGANTGELFF

J gene: TRBJ1-2
CDR3 length: 17
clone size: .
V gene: TRBV5-1
D gene: TRBD1
CDR3 DNA: TGCGCCAGCAGCCAAACCGGGACAGGGGCCCCGTCCGCTGGCTACACCTTC
CDR3 protein: CASSQTGTGAPSAGYTF

J gene: TRBJ2-2
CDR3 length: 14
clone size: .
V gene: TRBV5-1
D gene: .
CDR3 DNA: TGCGCCAGTCGGCCGGGACTCAACACCGGGGAGCTGTTTTTT
CDR3 protein: CASRPGLNTGELFF

J gene: TRBJ2-2
CDR3 length: 16
clone size: once
V gene: TRBV11-3
D gene: TRBD2
CDR3 DNA: TGTGCCAGCAGCTTGAGAACTAGCGGGAGTAAAGGGGAGCTGTTTTTT
CDR3 protein: CASSLRTSGSKGELFF

J gene: TRBJ1-1
CDR3 length: 13
clone size: once
V gene: TRBV7-3
D gene: .
CDR3 DNA: TGTGCCAGCAGCTCACGGGGAGGTACTGAAGCTTTCTTT
CDR3 protein: CASSSRGGTEAFF

J gene: TRBJ2-7
CDR3 length: 16
clone size: .
V gene: TRBV5-4
D gene: .
CDR3 DNA: TGTGCCAGCAGCTTGGCTGGCAGGACAGACTCCTACGAGCAGTACTTC
CDR3 protein: CASSLAGRTDSYEQYF

J gene: TRBJ2-5
CDR3 length: 17
clone size: .
V gene: TRBV6-1
D gene: TRBD2
CDR3 DNA: TGTGCCAGCAGTGAAGGGAGGACTAGCGGCTCAGGGGAGACCCAGTACTTC
CDR3 protein: CASSEGRTSGSGETQYF

J gene: TRBJ1-2
CDR3 length: 12
clone size: few
V gene: TRBV30
D gene: .
CDR3 DNA: TGTGCCTGGATGGACGGCCACTATGGCTACACCTTC
CDR3 protein: CAWMDGHYGYTF

J gene: TRBJ1-1
CDR3 length: 14
clone size: once
V gene: TRBV19
D gene: .
CDR3 DNA: TGTGCCAGTAGCTACAGGGAGATAAACACTGAAGCTTTCTTT
CDR3 protein: CASSYREINTEAFF

J gene: TRBJ2-1
CDR3 length: 19
clone size: once
V gene: TRBV5-1
D gene: TRBD1
CDR3 DNA: TGCGCCAGCAGCTTCGCCCGGGACAGCCAATCCCGCTCCTACAATGAGCAGTTCTTC
CDR3 protein: CASSFARDSQSRSYNEQFF

J gene: TRBJ2-6
CDR3 length: 17
clone size: .
V gene: TRBV7-2
D gene: .
CDR3 DNA: TGTGCCAGCACTCGTGGGCCCCTGATATCTGGGGCCAACGTCCTGACTTTC
CDR3 protein: CASTRGPLISGANVLTF

J gene: TRBJ2-3
CDR3 length: 12
clone size: .
V gene: TRBV5-1
D gene: TRBD1
CDR3 DNA: TGCGCCAGCAGCTCCGGACAGGGAATTCAGTATTTT
CDR3 protein: CASSSGQGIQYF

J gene: TRBJ1-1
CDR3 length: 14
clone size: .
V gene: TRBV30
D gene: .
CDR3 DNA: TGTGCCTGGAGGTCCGTCAGAAAGAACACTGAAGCTTTCTTT
CDR3 protein: CAWRSVRKNTEAFF

J gene: TRBJ1-3
CDR3 length: 14
clone size: .
V gene: TRBV28
D gene: .
CDR3 DNA: TGTGCCAGCAGTTATCGGAGCTCTGGAAACACCATATATTTT
CDR3 protein: CASSYRSSGNTIYF

J gene: TRBJ2-1
CDR3 length: 16
clone size: .
V gene: TRBV4-1
D gene: TRBD2
CDR3 DNA: TGCGCCAGCAGCCAAGGGGCTAGCGGAGTTAGCTATGAGCAGTTCTTC
CDR3 protein: CASSQGASGVSYEQFF

J gene: TRBJ2-3
CDR3 length: 12
clone size: .
V gene: TRBV7-9
D gene: .
CDR3 DNA: TGTGCCAGCTCTACGGCCCCAGATACGCAGTATTTT
CDR3 protein: CASSTAPDTQYF

J gene: TRBJ2-7
CDR3 length: 12
clone size: .
V gene: TRBV5-1
D gene: .
CDR3 DNA: TGCGCCAGCAGCTTGGGCACCCACGAGCAGTACTTC
CDR3 protein: CASSLGTHEQYF

J gene: TRBJ2-5
CDR3 length: 14
clone size: .
V gene: TRBV18
D gene: .
CDR3 DNA: TGTGCCAGCTCACCTGCTTCGAACCAAGAGACCCAGTACTTC
CDR3 protein: CASSPASNQETQYF

J gene: TRBJ1-3
CDR3 length: 13
clone size: .
V gene: TRBV7-8
D gene: .
CDR3 DNA: TGTGCCAGCAGTTCGGGACTTGGAAACACCATATATTTT
CDR3 protein: CASSSGLGNTIYF

J gene: TRBJ2-7
CDR3 length: 15
clone size: .
V gene: TRBV5-4
D gene: TRBD2
CDR3 DNA: TGTGCCAGCAGCTTGGGCCTCAGCGGGATGGGGGAGCAGTACTTC
CDR3 protein: CASSLGLSGMGEQYF

J gene: TRBJ1-1
CDR3 length: 14
clone size: .
V gene: TRBV2
D gene: TRBD1
CDR3 DNA: TGTGCCAGCAGTCCACAGGGGGCGAGCACTGAAGCTTTCTTT
CDR3 protein: CASSPQGASTEAFF

J gene: TRBJ1-5
CDR3 length: 13
clone size: .
V gene: TRBV30
D gene: .
CDR3 DNA: TGTGCCTGGAGTGCCACAAGGGGTCAGCCCCAGCATTTT
CDR3 protein: CAWSATRGQPQHF

J gene: TRBJ1-4
CDR3 length: 14
clone size: .
V gene: TRBV9
D gene: .
CDR3 DNA: TGTGCCAGCAGCGAGACGGGGTTTGGTGAAAAACTGTTTTTT
CDR3 protein: CASSETGFGEKLFF

J gene: TRBJ2-7
CDR3 length: 14
clone size: .
V gene: TRBV30
D gene: TRBD1
CDR3 DNA: TGTGCCTGGAGTGTACAGGGACAGGGGATCGAGCAGTACTTC
CDR3 protein: CAWSVQGQGIEQYF

J gene: TRBJ2-6
CDR3 length: 15
clone size: .
V gene: TRBV28
D gene: .
CDR3 DNA: TGTGCCAGCAGTCCTCAGGGGTCTGGGGCCAACGTCCTGACTTTC
CDR3 protein: CASSPQGSGANVLTF

J gene: TRBJ2-7
CDR3 length: 15
clone size: .
V gene: TRBV9
D gene: .
CDR3 DNA: TGTGCCAGCAGCCCGGCTCCGGCGGGAATATACGAGCAGTACTTC
CDR3 protein: CASSPAPAGIYEQYF

J gene: TRBJ1-1
CDR3 length: 15
clone size: .
V gene: TRBV5-1
D gene: TRBD1
CDR3 DNA: TGCGCCAGCAGTTGGACCGGGACAGGGGATGTGAGGGCTTTCTTT
CDR3 protein: CASSWTGTGDVRAFF

J gene: TRBJ2-4
CDR3 length: 15
clone size: .
V gene: TRBV28
D gene: .
CDR3 DNA: TGTGCCAGCAGCGCAAGTATGCTAGCCAAAAACATTCAGTACTTC
CDR3 protein: CASSASMLAKNIQYF

J gene: TRBJ2-1
CDR3 length: 15
clone size: once
V gene: TRBV7-3
D gene: TRBD2
CDR3 DNA: TGTGCCAGCAGCCTTAGCGGGGGTCCCTACAATGAGCAGTTCTTC
CDR3 protein: CASSLSGGPYNEQFF

J gene: TRBJ2-7
CDR3 length: 14
clone size: .
V gene: TRBV5-1
D gene: .
CDR3 DNA: TGCGCCAGCAGCTCGGGACTGACTCCCTACGAGCAGTACTTC
CDR3 protein: CASSSGLTPYEQYF

J gene: TRBJ1-3
CDR3 length: 19
clone size: .
V gene: TRBV30
D gene: TRBD1
CDR3 DNA: TGTGCCTGGAGTGTAGTGGCAAGGTGGGACAGGGCTACTGGAAACACCATATATTTT
CDR3 protein: CAWSVVARWDRATGNTIYF

J gene: TRBJ2-3
CDR3 length: 17
clone size: .
V gene: TRBV9
D gene: TRBD1
CDR3 DNA: TGTGCCAGCAGCGTAGGACAGGGTAGGGCCGGCACAGATACGCAGTATTTT
CDR3 protein: CASSVGQGRAGTDTQYF

J gene: TRBJ2-7
CDR3 length: 16
clone size: once
V gene: TRBV9
D gene: .
CDR3 DNA: TGTGCCAGCAGCGTGGGGGGAGACTACCGTCCCTACGAGCAGTACTTC
CDR3 protein: CASSVGGDYRPYEQYF

J gene: TRBJ2-7
CDR3 length: 14
clone size: .
V gene: TRBV9
D gene: .
CDR3 DNA: TGTGCCAGCAGCCCCGGACCCACTACAGGAGAGCAGTACTTC
CDR3 protein: CASSPGPTTGEQYF

J gene: TRBJ2-1
CDR3 length: 14
clone size: .
V gene: TRBV5-4
D gene: .
CDR3 DNA: TGTGCCAGCAGCTTGGCCTTGTCTAACCCAACCCTGTTCTTC
CDR3 protein: CASSLALSNPTLFF

J gene: TRBJ1-1
CDR3 length: 15
clone size: .
V gene: TRBV4-1
D gene: .
CDR3 DNA: TGCGCCAGCAGCCAAGAAACAGGGATGAACACTGAAGCTTTCTTT
CDR3 protein: CASSQETGMNTEAFF

J gene: TRBJ1-4
CDR3 length: 16
clone size: .
V gene: TRBV4-3
D gene: .
CDR3 DNA: TGCGCCAGCAGCCAAGCGGGACACCAAACTAATGAAAAACTGTTTTTT
CDR3 protein: CASSQAGHQTNEKLFF

J gene: TRBJ1-1
CDR3 length: 13
clone size: .
V gene: TRBV5-1
D gene: .
CDR3 DNA: TGCGCCAGCAGCCAGACAGCGAACACTGAAGCTTTCTTT
CDR3 protein: CASSQTANTEAFF

J gene: TRBJ2-7
CDR3 length: 18
clone size: .
V gene: TRBV10-2
D gene: TRBD2
CDR3 DNA: TGCGCCAGCACCGCAGGGGGCTTTGGGACTAGCGGGACCTACGAGCAGTACTTC
CDR3 protein: CASTAGGFGTSGTYEQYF

J gene: TRBJ1-2
CDR3 length: 13
clone size: .
V gene: TRBV6-4
D gene: .
CDR3 DNA: TGTGCCAGCAGTTGGGAAGCGGGCTATGGCTACACCTTC
CDR3 protein: CASSWEAGYGYTF

J gene: TRBJ1-5
CDR3 length: 17
clone size: .
V gene: TRBV15
D gene: TRBD1
CDR3 DNA: TGTGCCACCAGCAGAGAGGGACAGTTATATAGCAATCAGCCCCAGCATTTT
CDR3 protein: CATSREGQLYSNQPQHF

J gene: TRBJ2-1
CDR3 length: 14
clone size: .
V gene: TRBV19
D gene: .
CDR3 DNA: TGTGCCAGTAGTATACAGGGGAGAGGCAATGAGCAGTTCTTC
CDR3 protein: CASSIQGRGNEQFF

J gene: TRBJ2-5
CDR3 length: 15
clone size: .
V gene: TRBV6-5
D gene: .
CDR3 DNA: TGTGCCAGCAGTTGGAGTCACCGGATTAAAGAGACCCAGTACTTC
CDR3 protein: CASSWSHRIKETQYF

J gene: TRBJ1-1
CDR3 length: 12
clone size: .
V gene: TRBV29-1
D gene: .
CDR3 DNA: TGCAGCGTGGGATCTCTGGGGCCTGAAGCTTTCTTT
CDR3 protein: CSVGSLGPEAFF

J gene: TRBJ2-5
CDR3 length: 13
clone size: .
V gene: TRBV10-3
D gene: TRBD2
CDR3 DNA: TGTGCCATCAGTCCAGCGGGGCAAGAGACCCAGTACTTC
CDR3 protein: CAISPAGQETQYF

J gene: TRBJ2-5
CDR3 length: 13
clone size: .
V gene: TRBV7-2
D gene: .
CDR3 DNA: TGTGCCAGCAGCTTAGGGGGCCGGGAGACCCAGTACTTC
CDR3 protein: CASSLGGRETQYF

J gene: TRBJ1-2
CDR3 length: 14
clone size: .
V gene: TRBV2
D gene: .
CDR3 DNA: TGTGCCAGCATTGAAGGGCCCCAATACTATGGCTACACCTTC
CDR3 protein: CASIEGPQYYGYTF

J gene: TRBJ2-7
CDR3 length: 16
clone size: once
V gene: TRBV7-9
D gene: TRBD2
CDR3 DNA: TGTGCCAGCAGCTCTAAAGGTAGCGGGAGTTTAATAGAGCAGTACTTC
CDR3 protein: CASSSKGSGSLIEQYF

J gene: TRBJ2-3
CDR3 length: 12
clone size: .
V gene: TRBV30
D gene: .
CDR3 DNA: TGTGCCTGGAGTCCCGGGCAAGATACGCAGTATTTT
CDR3 protein: CAWSPGQDTQYF

J gene: TRBJ1-2
CDR3 length: 12
clone size: .
V gene: TRBV5-6
D gene: TRBD1
CDR3 DNA: TGTGCCAGCAGCTTGGTAACAGGGGAAGGCACCTTC
CDR3 protein: CASSLVTGEGTF

J gene: TRBJ2-7
CDR3 length: 15
clone size: .
V gene: TRBV28
D gene: TRBD1
CDR3 DNA: TGTGCCAGCAGTTCGCCGGACAGGGGAGCCTTCGAGCAGTACTTC
CDR3 protein: CASSSPDRGAFEQYF

J gene: TRBJ1-1
CDR3 length: 16
clone size: .
V gene: TRBV5-1
D gene: .
CDR3 DNA: TGCGCCAGCAGCTTCACGACACAGGGCTCGAACACTGAAGCTTTCTTT
CDR3 protein: CASSFTTQGSNTEAFF